This TCR beta chain came from a study of glioma-infiltrating T cells. From germline, CDR1 is SQVTM and CDR2 ANQGSEA. The trim removed 7 bases at V and 2 bases at J, leaving 9 bases unmatched. This CDR3 has 14 amino acids. TCR alpha and beta CDR3 regions were amplified from RNA using iRepertoire nested multiplex PCR. TCRdb re-derived calls from the multiplex PCR reads in MiXCR, one entry per CDR3 protein. The sample lists approximately 90,000 distinct CDR3 sequences, 20% to 25% occurring once. General study findings and limits: Tissue and blood shared very few CDR3 sequences.

Ten or more counts support this clonotype. What it recognizes is unknown. The sample consisted of glioma tissue, nonneoplastic brain tissue, or PBMCs (not recorded which). This sequence was found in a human donor with low-grade glioma or glioblastoma, undergoing nonglioma brain surgery, or in good health (not recorded which). The chain links TRBV29-1 to TRBJ2-3; 7 bases align to TRBD1. Here the CDR3 DNA reads TGCAGCGGGGCGGACAGGTTCCACACAGATACGCAGTATTTT. The encoded protein is CSGADRFHTDTQYF.